Below are 10 T cell receptor beta chains sequenced from a single sample in a study of breast tumors, draining lymph nodes, adjacent tissues. Samples came from axillary lymph nodes draining the breast cancer. TCRdb fed the multiplex PCR reads into MiXCR, producing one record per CDR3 protein. The table shows 150,000 to 200,000 distinct CDR3 sequences, with around a third occurring only once. The sequenced material came from axillary lymph node tissue. The receptors derive from a female donor with breast cancer. Some clones in this sample may be carry-over from other donors' samples.

The sample holds many counts of this clonotype. The CDR3 DNA sequence: TGTGCCAGCAGTTACTCGATGCAGCTAGCGGTTACCCTCTACGAGCAGTACTTC. Its translation is CASSYSMQLAVTLYEQYF. The chain has TRBV6-6 and TRBJ2-7; TRBD2 agrees at 7 bases. V was pared by 0 bases and J by 3 bases, with 14 bases of the junction left unmatched. Germline CDR1 is MNHNY and CDR2 is SVGAGI (reference sequence). CDR3 size: 18 residues.

This clonotype was counted at least ten times. The genes are TRBV30 and TRBJ2-1; D possibly uses TRBD1 or TRBD2 (5 bases each). This CDR3 has 11 residues. V dropped 5 bases and J dropped 6 bases, with 8 bases sitting between them. Per germline, CDR1 GTSNPN and CDR2 SVGIG (reference sequence). DNA of the CDR3: TGTGCCTGGGGGACCTTCAATGAGCAGTTCTTC. Its protein is CAWGTFNEQFF.

J is TRBJ2-5 and V is TRBV19, with TRBD1 matching over 9 bases. The CDR3 spans 15 residues. Germline CDR1 and CDR2: LNHDA and SQIVND (reference sequence). V shed 6 bases, J shed 5 bases, and the junction held 10 bases outside the gene matches. The CDR3 loop reads CASSSTGGALETQYF. DNA for the CDR3: TGTGCCAGTAGCTCCACAGGGGGCGCGTTGGAGACCCAGTACTTC.

The J gene is TRBJ2-1, the V gene TRBV2, with 7 bases matching TRBD2. This CDR3 is 19 amino acids long. Germline V lookup: CDR1 SNHLY, CDR2 FYNNEI. V lost 2 bases, J lost 2 bases, and 15 bases stayed unmatched. CDR3 nucleotides: TGTGCCAGCAGTGAATCTGCCACGGGCGGGAGAGGAACCTACAATGAGCAGTTCTTC. Translating gives CASSESATGGRGTYNEQFF.

This clonotype came up many times. The V call is TRBV7-8, the J call TRBJ1-3; no clear D gene. The V end lost 1 base, the J end lost 4 bases, and 17 bases lay between the germline ends. The length of the CDR3 is 17 residues. Germline CDR1 is SGHVS and CDR2 is FQNEAQ. The CDR3 sequence is CASSLGGGWVFGNTIYF. For the CDR3, the DNA is TGTGCCAGCAGCTTAGGAGGAGGATGGGTGTTCGGAAACACCATATATTTT.

This clonotype was found a few times. This chain uses TRBV18 with TRBJ2-1, with D possibly TRBD1 on 5 matching bases. The germline V gene encodes CDR1 KGHSH and CDR2 LQKENI. Trimming shortened V by 4 bases and J by 8 bases, and 15 bases separated the two germline ends. The CDR3 sequence is 14 residues long. The CDR3: CASSRNGRADEQFF. In DNA, the CDR3 is TGTGCCAGCTCACGTAACGGCAGGGCGGATGAGCAGTTCTTC.

This clonotype occurred many times. The chain has TRBV7-8 and TRBJ1-3; weak D call: TRBD1 (6 bases). This CDR3 has 16 residues. Trimming removed 0 bases from V and 4 bases from J, with 13 bases in between. CDR1 and CDR2 from the germline V gene are SGHVS and FQNEAQ. The CDR3 region is CASSLALRGSGNTIYF. The CDR3 DNA reads TGTGCCAGCAGCTTAGCGTTGAGGGGGTCCGGAAACACCATATATTTT.

For this clonotype: It is unclear where the CDR3 begins or ends on the DNA, so no DNA is shown, and the CDR3 is as TCRdb lists it. The gene calls are TRBV20-1 and TRBJ1-6. Germline V gene lookup returns CDR1 DFQATT and CDR2 SNEGSKA (reference sequence). The CDR3 is 20 amino acids long, termini counted. This CDR3 reads CSARDSGSSSSGQYNSPLHF.

V gene TRBV20-1 combines with J gene TRBJ2-7, with a weak D call TRBD2 (5 bases). The CDR3 runs to 13 residues. The V end lost 1 base, the J end lost 3 bases, and 10 bases lay between the germline ends. Germline CDR1 DFQATT, CDR2 SNEGSKA (reference sequence). CDR3 sequence reads: CSARGGLDYEQYF. In nucleotides, the CDR3 is TGCAGTGCTAGAGGCGGACTCGACTACGAGCAGTACTTC.

The chain links TRBV25-1 to TRBJ1-5; D perhaps matches TRBD1 (5 bases). Looked up from germline, CDR1 is MGHDK and CDR2 is SYGVNS. The CDR3 runs 16 residues. The V end lost 4 bases, the J end lost 4 bases, and 17 bases lay between the germline ends. In DNA, the CDR3 is TGTGCCAGCAGTGCTAGGGGAGCCGAAAGGAATCAGCCCCAGCATTTT. Residues: CASSARGAERNQPQHF.